This T cell receptor (beta chain) was observed in a study of cytomegalovirus exposure and HLA in healthy donors (TCRdb year 2017). Turning to the overall study: An earlier analysis of some 620 of the donors reported over 250 Gb of sequence data and 117 million unique TCR beta sequences obtained from roughly 180 million T cells. Approximately 300 gigabases of sequencing data and approximately 92 million unique TCR sequences made up an early release that covered 500 to 650 HLA-typed donors. Of the roughly 400 genotyped donors, around 81% fell in the genetic ancestry cluster associated with self-reported Caucasian donors. The study was designed to test whether signatures of past pathogen exposure could be identified by cataloging public T cell receptors. The study profiled the T cell repertoires of hundreds of subjects by immunosequencing and related them to cytomegalovirus serostatus. Along with the 666-subject first cohort, a separate validation cohort of approximately 110 different subjects was used. High-throughput TCR immunosequencing, statistical association of individual TCRs with disease status, and machine learning were combined to predict cytomegalovirus infection status. In a later analysis, previously published TCR beta repertoires from 550 to 700 donors were re-analyzed and high-resolution HLA genotyping was added so that TCR occurrence patterns could be studied. The later analysis used no new phenotypic data to find candidate immune exposures, relying instead on TCR beta sequences and their occurrence across donors. An earlier analysis of 587 of the donors applied high-throughput TCR beta sequencing to assess whether each TCR beta V gene segment acted as functional or pseudogenic. Donor age, sex, ethnicity and CMV serostatus were compiled alongside the repertoire data. In a later genetic analysis, genome-wide SNP genotypes for about three fifths of the 666 donors were used, and that subset was treated as a discovery cohort. All discovery cohort repertoires had been generated on a single sequencing platform. Class I and class II HLA loci were covered by the typing at four-digit resolution. The number of donors typed differed by locus, with roughly 629-640 for A, B, C, DRB1 and DQB1, roughly 520 for DQA1, 606 for DPA1, and roughly 450 for DPB1. About five DR-DQ haplotypes were handled as single units for association and clustering, since linkage in the cohort was strong. Among some 400 genotyped donors of the cohort, an average of 235,054 unique TCR beta nucleotide sequences were sequenced per donor, around 20% of them non-productive. Study-wide findings and limitations: The study listed approximately 150 TCR beta chains as associated with cytomegalovirus. Some IMGT-functional V segments, including TRBV6-2 and TRBV6-3, could not be distinguished by the 87-base-pair reads and were therefore excluded. A later analysis associated approximately 17,000 TCR beta sequences with specific HLA alleles at a false discovery rate of 0.05. The sequencing pipeline was judged likely to have produced a cluster of highly shared sequence variants as a technical artifact. According to a later analysis, parvovirus B19, influenza, CMV and Epstein-Barr virus appeared linked to several top co-occurrence clusters. A later genetic analysis reported fewer N-insertions in productive TCRs among donors in an Asian-associated ancestry cluster than the roughly 650-donor mean. Immune exposure information for the cohort was limited to CMV serostatus. Most TCR sequences were seen in very few donors, while some public TCRs were found in many individuals. Strong co-occurrence of HLA alleles, especially DR and DQ, made assigning TCR associations to individual alleles difficult. A further reported finding was that TCR beta sequences accurately predicted the HLA-A and HLA-B alleles for most subjects in the first cohort. A later analysis found that most CMV-associated TCR beta chains appeared HLA-restricted, with HLA associations seemingly driven largely by CMV exposure. According to the authors, the approach could potentially be generalized to other disease states and immunological phenotypes. Linkage disequilibrium might explain the correlated functional status among segregating V segments, but an unknown experimental factor could not be excluded. The classifier was reported to diagnose cytomegalovirus status with high specificity and sensitivity in both the original and validation cohorts. In a later genetic analysis, a missense DCLRE1C variant was associated with V-gene and J-gene trimming of TCR beta chains, and the association was replicated in an independent cohort. Because HLA typing was unavailable for some donors at each locus, only the typed subset was used in association tests. Sequencing depth was assumed to be roughly uniform across donors in the presence/absence analyses, though that assumption may not hold. In a later analysis, the rate of TCR association differed among HLA loci, with DRB1 alleles having the most associated TCRs and HLA-C alleles having the fewest. In a later analysis, HLA-associated TCR beta chains showed more clonal expansion and lower generation probabilities than non-associated chains that were equally common. Only TCR beta chains were sequenced in this cohort, and the absence of alpha or paired-chain data limited detectable features. The earlier analysis of about 600 of the donors excluded roughly 17 rarely observed V segments, including chromosome 9 orphons, because counts were too low. A few of the identified cytomegalovirus-associated TCR beta chains were confirmed in vitro to be specific for cytomegalovirus antigens. Broadly in line with IMGT annotations, most TCR beta V segments showed up in productive rearrangements about 90% or about 30% of the time in an earlier analysis of 587 of the donors.

Notes on this clone: Its antigen is currently not known. The record has no base qualities; no much larger clone is one base away.

The cohort consisted of approximately 690 healthy bone marrow donors. At the time of sampling, all cohort members were nominally healthy, though unrecorded immune exposures were likely present. The donor tested CMV seronegative and was one of the 352 seronegative cohort members. A peripheral blood sample was collected from each donor, and TCR beta sequencing was performed on peripheral blood mononuclear cells. The Qiagen DNeasy Blood Extraction Kit was used to extract genomic DNA from the blood cell samples. The germline V gene (reference sequence) yields LNHNV for CDR1 and YYDKDF for CDR2. For this chain, trimming is 1 base at the V end and 5 bases at the J end, and the number of junction bases without a gene match is 2. The CDR3 contains 15 residues, cysteine and phenylalanine counted. Of the read, only the CDR3 DNA is kept; its 45 bases are in frame from base 1. The protocol used for the library was the immunoSEQ multiplex PCR assay. A mixture of 60 forward primers for TCR Vbeta segments and 13 reverse primers for TCR Jbeta segments was used in the multiplex PCR. The CDR3 region of rearranged TCR beta genes was amplified from genomic DNA by a multiplex PCR assay. The Illumina HiSeq System was used to sequence the amplified TCR beta libraries as 87-base-pair reads. The study's processing was this. In a later analysis, approximately 74 million unique TCR beta chains were counted across the roughly 670 repertoires, and about 10 million of these chains were shared by at least two donors. To remove PCR and sequencing errors, raw reads were error-corrected and collapsed into unique sequences using a nearest-neighbor algorithm that merged closely related sequences. V, D and J gene segments were assigned by aligning CDR3 sequences to IMGT reference sequences. For a sequence to be retained, a match of at least six nucleotides was required to both a V gene segment and a J gene segment. A rearrangement counted as productive if the CDR3 had no stop codons and remained in frame with V and J, and every other rearrangement counted as non-productive. CDR3 was defined according to IMGT convention as the region running from the second conserved V-encoded cysteine to the conserved J-encoded phenylalanine. Sequences without an unambiguous match to a single V gene segment were excluded from the earlier analysis of over 500 of the donors. An earlier analysis of 587 of the donors classified V segments as functional when productive rearrangements were above 56.7% and as segregating when the standard deviation between donors was above 5%. To diagnose cytomegalovirus status from the catalog of TCR beta chain sequences, a statistical classification framework was built. A later analysis assigned V and J genes by comparing TCR nucleotide sequences with IMGT/GENE-DB human TR gene sequences. Using the TCRdist pipeline, a later analysis assigned CDR3 sequences along with most-parsimonious VDJ recombination scenarios. In a later analysis, each TCR beta chain was defined by its CDR3 amino acid sequence together with its V-gene family, and reads lacking a unique V-gene family were excluded. As a way to deal with suspected cross-contamination and a sequencing artifact, a later analysis dropped roughly 620 nucleotide sequences that were highly shared and had low generation probability. A later analysis calculated a clonal expansion index for each public chain from normalized within-repertoire ranks of inferred template counts. Generation probabilities in a later analysis came from a VDJ recombination model fitted to out-of-frame rearrangements, and those results were checked against IGoR. A later analysis scored TCR-TCR, TCR-HLA and TCR-CMV co-occurrence with hypergeometric tests, applying a repertoire-size bias correction to TCR pairs. False discovery rates were estimated in a later analysis by permuting HLA or CMV assignments 20 times. In a later analysis, co-occurring TCRs were grouped with DBSCAN, and TCRdist sequence similarity was added when clustering was performed within HLA-allele-positive subsets. Co-occurrence clustering excluded repertoires with fewer than 30,000 or more than 120,000 public chains, plus five with anomalous nucleotide sharing. What TCRdb holds here is the immuneACCESS table cut down to in-frame rearrangements. Part of the clones is not present; checked against another copy, under half of the missing clones reflect an unresolved V gene, and the others are unexplained. The V and J calls and clone size are taken from that table; D and trimming were inferred from the DNA. In this sample the table shows tens of thousands of clones, more than 80% of which occur a single time. Together, the top ten hold under 2% of the sample.

The source material was PBMCs. The receptor was derived from a woman in her thirties in good health and CMV-seronegative. The V and J genes are TRBV15 and TRBJ2-7, and 13 junctional nucleotides match TRBD2. For the CDR3, the sequence is CATSRGGLAGDEQYF. The DNA sequence follows: TGTGCCACCAGCAGAGGCGGACTAGCGGGAGACGAGCAGTACTTC. The CDR3 plus the reference TRBV15 and TRBJ2-7 genes for the other parts give the full variable domain: DAMVIQNPRYQVTQFGKPVTLSCSQTLNHNVMYWYQQKSSQAPKLLFHYYDKDFNNEADTPDNFQSRRPNTSFCFLDIRSPGLGDTAMYLCATSRGGLAGDEQYFGPGTRLTVT.